One sample yielded the 16 T cell receptor beta chains listed below, sequenced in a study of T cell clonality in common variable immunodeficiency. Overall study results and limits: In common variable immunodeficiency, TCR beta chains reportedly carried fewer deletions and N-nucleotide insertions.

These receptors lack a known antigen. Sequencing used immunoSEQ multiplex PCR; TCRdb keeps in-frame clones, though not all of them. The sample is made up of 25,000 or so clones, none counted only once. Sequenced input: peripheral blood mononuclear cells. Source of these receptors: a human donor with common variable immunodeficiency.

This clone was detected a few times. The CDR3 end lies 3 residues beyond the end of the read and is filled in from the germline J gene. V usage is TRBV7-9 and J usage is TRBJ1-2, with D perhaps matching TRBD1 (6 bases). V was trimmed by 3 bases and J by 3 bases, leaving 8 bases between them. The germline V gene encodes CDR1 SEHNR and CDR2 FQNEAQ (reference sequence). This CDR3 comprises 13 residues. The sequenced part of the CDR3 DNA is TGTGCCAGCAGCTTCCGGACAGACTATGGC. Amino acid sequence: CASSFRTDYG. The full CDR3 is CASSFRTDYGYTF.

This clone was detected ten times or more. The CDR3 end falls 3 residues outside the read, so it is completed with the germline J gene. The chain has TRBV20-1 and TRBJ1-2; 11 bases line up with TRBD1. Unmatched junction bases numbered 3, after V lost 6 bases and J lost 6 bases. CDR1 and CDR2 (germline): DFQATT, SNEGSKA (reference sequence). The CDR3 is made up of 12 amino acids. CDR3 protein: CSARTGGDGYTF. Partial CDR3 DNA: TGCAGTGCCCGGACAGGGGGCGATGGC.

Remarks on this clone: The read finishes 3 residues shy of the CDR3 end, and the germline J gene is used to complete it. The genes are TRBV2 and TRBJ1-5; no reliable D call. Germline-derived CDR1 and CDR2 are SNHLY and FYNNEI. The CDR3 loop spans 14 amino acids. Trimming left V 4 bases short and J 2 bases short, with 9 bases between. CDR3 loop: CASSALTGNQPQHF. CDR3 DNA (partial): TGTGCCAGCAGTGCGCTTACGGGCAATCAGCCC.

This clone was counted only a few times. The read ends 3 residues before the CDR3 terminus; that terminus is restored from the germline J gene. The chain has TRBV20-1 and TRBJ1-1; TRBD1 agrees at 12 bases. Germline CDR1 reads DFQATT; CDR2 reads SNEGSKA (reference sequence). J was trimmed by 5 bases and V by 3 bases; bases with no gene match: 7. CDR3 size: 15 residues. CDR3 sequence reads: CSASRDRGQLTEAFF. The covered CDR3 bases are TGCAGTGCTAGCCGGGACAGGGGGCAGCTGACTGAA.

By sample fraction, this clone is medium-sized. Sequencing ends 3 residues short of the CDR3 end; the germline J gene provides the rest. The V and J genes are TRBV15 and TRBJ1-5; maybe TRBD1 (5 bases). Germline CDR1 reads LNHNV; CDR2 reads YYDKDF (reference sequence). This CDR3 spans 16 amino acids. V gave up 3 bases and J gave up 2 bases, with 14 bases separating them. The sequenced CDR3 bases are TGTGCCACCAGCAGCAGCACAGGCTACGGCAATCAGCCC. Its protein product is CATSSSTGYGNQP. The full CDR3 protein is CATSSSTGYGNQPQHF.

The sequenced part of the CDR3 DNA is TGTGCCAGCAGTGAACGAACTGATCAGCCC. Protein sequence: CASSERTDQP. The full CDR3 reads CASSERTDQPQHF. This rearrangement joins TRBV2 to TRBJ1-5, with D unresolved. Sequencing ends 3 residues short of the CDR3 end; the germline J gene provides the rest. With 2 bases removed from V and 5 bases from J, the gap between germline ends came to 7 bases. The CDR3 runs to 13 residues. CDR1 is SNHLY and CDR2 is FYNNEI in the germline V gene.

Comment on this clone: The sequenced fragment ends 3 residues before the CDR3 boundary, so the rest is inferred from the germline J gene. V usage is TRBV20-1 and J usage is TRBJ2-7; a possible D gene is TRBD2 (5 bases). CDR1 is DFQATT and CDR2 is SNEGSKA in the germline V gene (reference sequence). The CDR3 loop spans 14 amino acids. Trimming removed 2 bases from V and 3 bases from J, with 14 bases in between. The CDR3 spells CSARRRLLNYEQYF. The DNA read from the CDR3 is TGCAGTGCTAGAAGGCGACTACTGAACTACGAG.

This clone was seen more than once but under ten times. The read stops 3 residues short of the end of the CDR3; the missing end is completed from the germline J gene. The chain carries TRBV5-6 and TRBJ1-6; TRBD1 aligns across 7 bases. Germline lookup yields CDR1 SGHDT and CDR2 YYEEEE. The CDR3 runs to 14 residues. V gave up 5 bases and J gave up 10 bases; unmatched junction bases: 9. CDR3 bases read: TGTGCCAGCAGACCGACAGGGTCTGGCTCACCC. It is translated as CASRPTGSGSP. The entire CDR3 is CASRPTGSGSPLHF.

The sample holds many counts of this clone. The read finishes 3 residues shy of the CDR3 end, and the germline J gene is used to complete it. The chain uses TRBV6-1 and TRBJ1-1; TRBD1 might be the D (5 bases). Germline V gene sequence: CDR1 MNHNS, CDR2 SASEGT. The CDR3 loop spans 14 amino acids. V shed 0 bases and J shed 6 bases, with 11 bases lying between them. The CDR3 sequence is CASSEARGRAEAFF. The CDR3 bases that were read are TGTGCCAGCAGTGAAGCGAGGGGAAGGGCTGAA.

This clone has just a few counts. The DNA ends 3 residues before the CDR3 does, and the rest of the CDR3 is filled in from the germline J gene. This chain connects TRBV7-3 to TRBJ1-1; D is unclear. Germline V gives CDR1 SGHTA, CDR2 FQGTGA. V was trimmed by 5 bases and J by 1 base, leaving 8 bases between them. The CDR3 consists of 13 residues. Incomplete CDR3 DNA: TGTGCCAGCAGCACCCAGAAGAACACTGAA. Translating it yields CASSTQKNTE. The CDR3 in full is CASSTQKNTEAFF.

With respect to this clone: The read stops 3 residues short of the end of the CDR3; the missing end is completed from the germline J gene. V and J are TRBV7-2 and TRBJ2-7; D is undetermined. The germline V and J ends were trimmed by 6 bases and 0 bases, with 9 bases remaining between them. The CDR3 is 13 amino acids. The germline V gene encodes CDR1 SGHTA and CDR2 FQGNSA. The CDR3 is CASSRALSYEQYF. CDR3 DNA (partial): TGTGCCAGCAGTAGGGCCCTCTCCTACGAG. The entire variable domain, with the rest obtained from reference TRBV7-2 and TRBJ2-7, is as follows: GAGVSQSPSNKVTEKGKDVELRCDPISGHTALYWYRQSLGQGLEFLIYFQGNSAPDKSGLPSDRFSAERTGGSVSTLTIQRTQQEDSAVYLCASSRALSYEQYFGPGTRLTVT.

This clone was seen a few times. The read stops 3 residues short of the end of the CDR3; the missing end is completed from the germline J gene. V is TRBV7-3 and J is TRBJ2-1; 10 bases match TRBD2. This CDR3 has 17 amino acids. V gave up 5 bases and J gave up 9 bases; unmatched junction bases: 16. Germline CDR1 is SGHTA and CDR2 is FQGTGA. CDR3 DNA (partial): TGTGCCAGCAGCCCACAGGGGCGAGCGGGGGGGCCGGGTGAG. It codes for CASSPQGRAGGPGE. The full CDR3 protein reads CASSPQGRAGGPGEQFF.

Concerning this clone: The read halts 3 residues ahead of the CDR3 end, with the missing end drawn from the germline J gene. This chain uses TRBV18 with TRBJ1-1, with TRBD1 matching 7 bases. The junction had 12 bases not matched to a gene; V was cut back by 5 bases and J by 6 bases. The germline V gene has CDR1 KGHSH and CDR2 LQKENI. This CDR3 is built from 15 residues. CDR3 sequence reads: CASSTRTGRDSEAFF. CDR3 DNA, as far as it was read: TGTGCCAGCTCAACCCGGACAGGCCGGGACTCTGAA.

This clone showed up just a few times. The read stops 3 residues short of the end of the CDR3; the missing end is completed from the germline J gene. The rearrangement joins TRBV5-6 to TRBJ2-5; possibly TRBD1 for D (5 bases). The CDR3 totals 15 residues. Germline V lookup: CDR1 SGHDT, CDR2 YYEEEE. Trimming stripped 2 bases from V and 4 bases from J, with 15 bases between. The CDR3 sequence: CASSFFVRGRETQYF. Incomplete CDR3 DNA: TGTGCCAGCAGCTTTTTTGTAAGGGGAAGAGAGACC.

This clone has more than one count but fewer than ten. The read is 3 residues too short to cover the CDR3 end, so that end is filled in from the germline J gene. The J gene is TRBJ2-7, the V gene TRBV2; 9 bases are shared with TRBD2. V lost 6 bases and J lost 0; bases outside the gene matches: 3. The CDR3 sequence is 14 residues long. Germline assignment: CDR1 SNHLY and CDR2 FYNNEI. CDR3 in amino acids: CASSGLANSYEQYF. Incomplete CDR3 DNA: TGTGCCAGCAGCGGACTAGCGAACTCCTACGAG.

This clone has just a few counts. Read coverage stops 3 residues before the CDR3 terminus; the germline J gene supplies the remainder. V and J are TRBV20-1 and TRBJ2-1; TRBD1 matches 12 bases. From germline, CDR1 is DFQATT and CDR2 SNEGSKA (reference sequence). CDR3 length: 15 residues. The ends lost 0 bases at V and 7 bases at J; junction bases unmatched: 4. Incomplete CDR3 DNA: TGCAGTGCTAGAGAGGGACAGGGGGCGCGGAATGAG. This translates into CSAREGQGARNE. The full CDR3 is CSAREGQGARNEQFF.